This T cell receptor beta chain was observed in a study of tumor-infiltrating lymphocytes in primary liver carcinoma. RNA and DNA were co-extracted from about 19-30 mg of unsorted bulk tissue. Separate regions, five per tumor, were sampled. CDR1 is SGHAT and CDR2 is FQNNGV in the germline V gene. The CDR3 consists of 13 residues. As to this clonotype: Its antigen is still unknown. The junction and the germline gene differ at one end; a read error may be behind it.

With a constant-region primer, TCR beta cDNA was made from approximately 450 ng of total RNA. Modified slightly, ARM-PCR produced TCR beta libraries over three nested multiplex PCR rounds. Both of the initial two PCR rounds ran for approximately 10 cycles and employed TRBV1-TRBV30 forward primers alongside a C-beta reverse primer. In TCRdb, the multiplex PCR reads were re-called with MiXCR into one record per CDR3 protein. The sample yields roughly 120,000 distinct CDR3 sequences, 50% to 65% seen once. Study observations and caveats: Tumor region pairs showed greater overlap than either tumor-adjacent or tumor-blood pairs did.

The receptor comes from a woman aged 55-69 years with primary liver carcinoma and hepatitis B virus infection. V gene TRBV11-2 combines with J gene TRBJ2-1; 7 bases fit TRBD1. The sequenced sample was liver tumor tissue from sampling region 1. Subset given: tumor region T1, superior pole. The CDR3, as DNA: TGTGCCAGGGAGACAGGGAGCTACAATGAGCAGCTCTTC. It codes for CARETGSYNEQLF.